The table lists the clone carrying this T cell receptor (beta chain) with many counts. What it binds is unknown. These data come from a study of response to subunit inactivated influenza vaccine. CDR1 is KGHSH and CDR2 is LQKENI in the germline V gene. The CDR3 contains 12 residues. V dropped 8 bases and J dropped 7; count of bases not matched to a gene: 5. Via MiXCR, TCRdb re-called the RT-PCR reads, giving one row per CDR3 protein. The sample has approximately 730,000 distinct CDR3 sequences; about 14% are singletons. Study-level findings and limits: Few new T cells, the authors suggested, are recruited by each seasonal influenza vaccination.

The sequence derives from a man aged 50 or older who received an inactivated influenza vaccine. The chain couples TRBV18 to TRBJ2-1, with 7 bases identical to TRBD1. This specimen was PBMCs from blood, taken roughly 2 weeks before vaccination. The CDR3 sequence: CASSRQGNEQFF. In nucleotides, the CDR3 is TGTGCCAGCAGCCGACAGGGAAATGAGCAGTTCTTC.